These T cell receptor beta chains were read from a single sample in a study of T cell repertoires in cytomegalovirus infection. No antigen has been assigned to these receptors. From the reads, TCRdb called clonotypes with MiXCR, one entry per CDR3 protein. This table holds hundreds of thousands of distinct CDR3 sequences, 30% to 40% found once. Sequencing used cultured PBMCs, obtained from culture after CMV antigen stimulation. These receptors originate from a human donor in good health (CMV status not recorded). Some clones in this sample may be carry-over from other donors' samples. CDR3s include the opening cysteine and the closing phenylalanine or tryptophan. Each record gives: V gene, D gene, clone size, J gene, CDR3 protein, CDR3 DNA. A D gene is named only where the DNA matches it firmly. Clone size, where shown, is once, few, many, or a class for clones that have expanded.

v_gene: TRBV7-6
d_gene: -
abundance: -
j_gene: TRBJ1-3
CDR3aa: CASSLGGGSSGNTIYF
CDR3nt: TGTGCCAGCAGCTTAGGTGGGGGCAGCTCTGGAAACACCATATATTTT

v_gene: TRBV11-3
d_gene: -
abundance: once
j_gene: TRBJ2-5
CDR3aa: CASSSRELKTQYF
CDR3nt: TGTGCCAGCAGCTCCAGGGAGTTAAAGACCCAGTACTTC

v_gene: TRBV20-1
d_gene: TRBD2
abundance: many
j_gene: TRBJ2-5
CDR3aa: CSARPNLAGGQETQYF
CDR3nt: TGCAGTGCTAGACCTAACTTAGCGGGGGGGCAAGAGACCCAGTACTTC

v_gene: TRBV12-3/TRBV12-4
d_gene: TRBD1
abundance: -
j_gene: TRBJ1-5
CDR3aa: CASSFPTGGYSNQPQHF
CDR3nt: TGTGCCAGCAGTTTCCCGACAGGGGGCTATAGCAATCAGCCCCAGCATTTT

v_gene: TRBV20-1
d_gene: -
abundance: -
j_gene: TRBJ1-2
CDR3aa: CSARVRQHGYTF
CDR3nt: TGCAGTGCTAGAGTACGACAGCATGGCTACACCTTC

v_gene: TRBV19
d_gene: -
abundance: few
j_gene: TRBJ1-1
CDR3aa: CASSPRQDRTEAFF
CDR3nt: TGTGCCAGTAGTCCACGTCAGGATCGCACTGAAGCTTTCTTT

v_gene: TRBV4-2
d_gene: TRBD1
abundance: few
j_gene: TRBJ2-7
CDR3aa: CASSQETGMGYEQYF
CDR3nt: TGTGCCAGCAGCCAAGAGACAGGGATGGGGTACGAGCAGTACTTC

v_gene: TRBV28
d_gene: TRBD1
abundance: -
j_gene: TRBJ1-5
CDR3aa: CASSSGQEDQPQHF
CDR3nt: TGTGCCAGCAGTTCGGGACAGGAAGATCAGCCCCAGCATTTT

v_gene: TRBV4-1
d_gene: TRBD2
abundance: -
j_gene: TRBJ2-2
CDR3aa: CASSQAPGGLGTGELFF
CDR3nt: TGCGCCAGCAGCCAAGCGCCGGGAGGGTTGGGCACCGGGGAGCTGTTTTTT

v_gene: TRBV5-1
d_gene: TRBD2
abundance: -
j_gene: TRBJ2-3
CDR3aa: CASSLPSGLSTDTQYF
CDR3nt: TGCGCCAGCAGCTTGCCTAGCGGCCTTAGCACAGATACGCAGTATTTT

v_gene: TRBV10-2
d_gene: -
abundance: few
j_gene: TRBJ2-2
CDR3aa: CASSELGDTGELFF
CDR3nt: TGCGCCAGCAGTGAATTGGGCGACACCGGGGAGCTGTTTTTT

v_gene: TRBV7-4
d_gene: -
abundance: -
j_gene: TRBJ1-2
CDR3aa: CASSLRTTKYGYTF
CDR3nt: TGTGCCAGCAGCTTAAGGACAACCAAATATGGCTACACCTTC

v_gene: TRBV7-2
d_gene: -
abundance: -
j_gene: TRBJ2-7
CDR3aa: CASSLTPGAYYEQYF
CDR3nt: TGTGCCAGCAGCTTAACGCCAGGAGCCTACTACGAGCAGTACTTC

v_gene: TRBV6-6
d_gene: TRBD1
abundance: -
j_gene: TRBJ2-7
CDR3aa: CASSFGTGGYEQYF
CDR3nt: TGTGCCAGCAGTTTCGGGACAGGGGGCTACGAGCAGTACTTC

v_gene: TRBV7-9
d_gene: -
abundance: -
j_gene: TRBJ2-5
CDR3aa: CASSLPRSGDGRTQYF
CDR3nt: TGTGCCAGCAGCTTACCAAGATCAGGGGACGGGCGGACCCAGTACTTC

v_gene: TRBV20-1
d_gene: -
abundance: many
j_gene: TRBJ2-1
CDR3aa: CSAARGEREQFF
CDR3nt: TGCAGTGCTGCCCGCGGGGAAAGAGAGCAGTTCTTC

v_gene: TRBV7-2
d_gene: TRBD1
abundance: -
j_gene: TRBJ2-3
CDR3aa: CASSFKGANPQYF
CDR3nt: TGTGCCAGCAGCTTTAAGGGGGCTAATCCGCAGTATTTT

v_gene: TRBV4-1
d_gene: -
abundance: few
j_gene: TRBJ2-2
CDR3aa: CASSQNWDTGELFF
CDR3nt: TGCGCCAGCAGCCAAAATTGGGACACCGGGGAGCTGTTTTTT

v_gene: TRBV9
d_gene: TRBD2
abundance: -
j_gene: TRBJ2-1
CDR3aa: CASSVEGLAGGSGEQFF
CDR3nt: TGTGCCAGCAGCGTAGAGGGACTAGCGGGAGGATCGGGGGAGCAGTTCTTC

v_gene: TRBV5-5
d_gene: -
abundance: many
j_gene: TRBJ1-2
CDR3aa: CASSLDRTYGYTF
CDR3nt: TGTGCCAGCAGCTTGGACAGGACCTATGGCTACACCTTC

v_gene: TRBV7-9
d_gene: -
abundance: -
j_gene: TRBJ2-7
CDR3aa: CASSLGLSPPGTEQYF
CDR3nt: TGTGCCAGCAGCTTAGGTTTATCGCCGCCCGGCACCGAGCAGTACTTC

v_gene: TRBV24-1
d_gene: TRBD2
abundance: -
j_gene: TRBJ2-1
CDR3aa: CATSGPRAGETAEQFF
CDR3nt: TGTGCCACCAGTGGTCCGCGGGCGGGAGAGACAGCTGAGCAGTTCTTC

v_gene: TRBV19
d_gene: -
abundance: -
j_gene: TRBJ2-2
CDR3aa: CASSIGWRGLTGELFF
CDR3nt: TGTGCCAGTAGTATAGGCTGGAGGGGGCTCACCGGGGAGCTGTTTTTT

v_gene: TRBV7-8
d_gene: TRBD1
abundance: few
j_gene: TRBJ2-1
CDR3aa: CASSTRDRGVVGEQFF
CDR3nt: TGTGCCAGCAGCACCCGGGACAGGGGAGTAGTCGGTGAGCAGTTCTTC

v_gene: TRBV5-4
d_gene: -
abundance: -
j_gene: TRBJ1-4
CDR3aa: CASSLEPTTNEKLFF
CDR3nt: TGTGCCAGCAGCTTGGAACCTACAACTAATGAAAAACTGTTTTTT

v_gene: TRBV2
d_gene: TRBD2
abundance: -
j_gene: TRBJ2-7
CDR3aa: CASRASTSALSSYEQYF
CDR3nt: TGTGCCAGCCGGGCCTCGACTAGCGCTTTAAGCTCCTACGAGCAGTACTTC

v_gene: TRBV5-6
d_gene: TRBD1
abundance: -
j_gene: TRBJ2-1
CDR3aa: CASSSVRDREWNEQFF
CDR3nt: TGTGCCAGCAGCTCGGTCCGGGACAGGGAATGGAATGAGCAGTTCTTC

v_gene: TRBV2
d_gene: -
abundance: -
j_gene: TRBJ1-5
CDR3aa: CASSEEGSPLYSNQPQHF
CDR3nt: TGTGCCAGCAGTGAAGAGGGGTCACCCTTGTATAGCAATCAGCCCCAGCATTTT

v_gene: TRBV29-1
d_gene: -
abundance: -
j_gene: TRBJ1-2
CDR3aa: CSVEDLLWGHGYTF
CDR3nt: TGCAGCGTTGAAGATCTTCTCTGGGGCCATGGCTACACCTTC

v_gene: TRBV19
d_gene: TRBD2
abundance: -
j_gene: TRBJ2-1
CDR3aa: CASSIEAGGSYNEQFF
CDR3nt: TGTGCCAGTAGTATAGAAGCGGGAGGGTCCTACAATGAGCAGTTCTTC

v_gene: TRBV15
d_gene: -
abundance: -
j_gene: TRBJ2-7
CDR3aa: CATSRVGGAYEQYF
CDR3nt: TGTGCCACCAGCAGAGTCGGGGGAGCCTACGAGCAGTACTTC

v_gene: TRBV7-2
d_gene: -
abundance: few
j_gene: TRBJ2-3
CDR3aa: CASSLETSTDTQYF
CDR3nt: TGTGCCAGCAGCTTAGAGACTAGCACAGATACGCAGTATTTT

v_gene: TRBV6-5
d_gene: TRBD1
abundance: -
j_gene: TRBJ1-2
CDR3aa: CASSWGRGQEGYSF
CDR3nt: TGTGCCAGCAGTTGGGGCAGGGGGCAGGAAGGCTACTCCTTC

v_gene: TRBV7-6
d_gene: -
abundance: -
j_gene: TRBJ2-1
CDR3aa: CASSFITQWGSYNEQFF
CDR3nt: TGTGCCAGCAGCTTTATCACTCAGTGGGGATCCTACAATGAGCAGTTCTTC

v_gene: TRBV7-9
d_gene: TRBD2
abundance: -
j_gene: TRBJ2-1
CDR3aa: CASSLAGAGVGNEQFF
CDR3nt: TGTGCCAGCAGCTTAGCGGGAGCGGGAGTAGGTAATGAGCAGTTCTTC

v_gene: TRBV12-3/TRBV12-4
d_gene: TRBD1
abundance: few
j_gene: TRBJ1-1
CDR3aa: CASSLAPGTGNTEAFF
CDR3nt: TGTGCCAGCAGTTTAGCCCCCGGGACAGGGAACACTGAAGCTTTCTTT

v_gene: TRBV10-3
d_gene: -
abundance: -
j_gene: TRBJ2-2
CDR3aa: CAISPGPRESGELFF
CDR3nt: TGTGCCATCAGCCCGGGACCCAGGGAATCCGGGGAGCTGTTTTTT

v_gene: TRBV20-1
d_gene: -
abundance: once
j_gene: TRBJ1-1
CDR3aa: CSAPGQLNTEAFF
CDR3nt: TGCAGTGCTCCGGGACAACTGAACACTGAAGCTTTCTTT

v_gene: TRBV5-6
d_gene: -
abundance: few
j_gene: TRBJ1-2
CDR3aa: CASSLVPSNANYGYTF
CDR3nt: TGTGCCAGCAGCTTGGTCCCATCGAACGCTAACTATGGCTACACCTTC

v_gene: TRBV7-2
d_gene: -
abundance: many
j_gene: TRBJ1-2
CDR3aa: CATRAGGKFNGYTF
CDR3nt: TGTGCCACCAGGGCTGGGGGAAAATTTAATGGCTACACCTTC

v_gene: TRBV10-3
d_gene: -
abundance: few
j_gene: TRBJ1-4
CDR3aa: CAISEPRTHREKLFF
CDR3nt: TGTGCCATCAGTGAGCCGAGGACCCATCGGGAAAAACTGTTTTTT

v_gene: TRBV7-2
d_gene: -
abundance: -
j_gene: TRBJ1-2
CDR3aa: CASSPRSKNGYTF
CDR3nt: TGTGCCAGCAGCCCCCGATCGAAAAACGGCTACACCTTC

v_gene: TRBV7-9
d_gene: -
abundance: few
j_gene: TRBJ2-1
CDR3aa: CASSPGASRFDEQFF
CDR3nt: TGTGCCAGCAGCCCGGGGGCGAGTCGTTTCGATGAGCAGTTCTTC

v_gene: TRBV6-1
d_gene: -
abundance: many
j_gene: TRBJ2-5
CDR3aa: CASSEQFGGAASQETQYF
CDR3nt: TGTGCCAGCAGTGAACAGTTCGGCGGGGCAGCCAGTCAAGAGACCCAGTACTTC

v_gene: TRBV12-3/TRBV12-4
d_gene: TRBD2
abundance: -
j_gene: TRBJ2-3
CDR3aa: CASSRTSGGRDTQYF
CDR3nt: TGTGCCAGCAGTCGGACTAGCGGGGGAAGAGATACGCAGTATTTT

v_gene: TRBV6-1
d_gene: -
abundance: -
j_gene: TRBJ2-1
CDR3aa: CASTLKVVGGNEQFF
CDR3nt: TGTGCCAGCACCTTAAAAGTGGTCGGGGGCAATGAGCAGTTCTTC

v_gene: TRBV18
d_gene: -
abundance: -
j_gene: TRBJ1-1
CDR3aa: CASSENTPMGTEAFF
CDR3nt: TGTGCCAGCTCAGAGAATACCCCCATGGGCACTGAAGCTTTCTTT

v_gene: TRBV5-6
d_gene: -
abundance: few
j_gene: TRBJ1-5
CDR3aa: CASSITKGDQPQHF
CDR3nt: TGTGCCAGCAGCATAACAAAGGGGGATCAGCCCCAGCATTTT

v_gene: TRBV7-2
d_gene: TRBD1
abundance: few
j_gene: TRBJ2-1
CDR3aa: CASSKYRGTQFF
CDR3nt: TGTGCCAGCAGCAAATACAGGGGTACGCAGTTCTTC

v_gene: TRBV5-1
d_gene: -
abundance: -
j_gene: TRBJ2-1
CDR3aa: CASSLGRAYEQFF
CDR3nt: TGCGCCAGCAGCTTGGGTAGGGCGTATGAGCAGTTCTTC